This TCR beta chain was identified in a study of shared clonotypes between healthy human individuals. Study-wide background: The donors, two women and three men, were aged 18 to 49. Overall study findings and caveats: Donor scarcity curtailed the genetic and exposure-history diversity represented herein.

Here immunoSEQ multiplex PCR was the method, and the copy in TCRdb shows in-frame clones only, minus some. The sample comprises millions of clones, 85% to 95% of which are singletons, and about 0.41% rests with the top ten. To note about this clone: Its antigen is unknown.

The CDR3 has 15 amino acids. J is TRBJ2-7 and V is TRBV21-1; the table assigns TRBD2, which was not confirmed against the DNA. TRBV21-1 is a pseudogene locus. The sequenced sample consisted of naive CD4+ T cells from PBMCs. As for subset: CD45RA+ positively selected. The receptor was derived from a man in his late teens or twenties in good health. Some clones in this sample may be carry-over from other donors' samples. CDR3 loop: CASSKTGASGDEQYF. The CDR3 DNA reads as TGTGCCAGCAGCAAGACAGGGGCTAGCGGGGACGAGCAGTACTTC.